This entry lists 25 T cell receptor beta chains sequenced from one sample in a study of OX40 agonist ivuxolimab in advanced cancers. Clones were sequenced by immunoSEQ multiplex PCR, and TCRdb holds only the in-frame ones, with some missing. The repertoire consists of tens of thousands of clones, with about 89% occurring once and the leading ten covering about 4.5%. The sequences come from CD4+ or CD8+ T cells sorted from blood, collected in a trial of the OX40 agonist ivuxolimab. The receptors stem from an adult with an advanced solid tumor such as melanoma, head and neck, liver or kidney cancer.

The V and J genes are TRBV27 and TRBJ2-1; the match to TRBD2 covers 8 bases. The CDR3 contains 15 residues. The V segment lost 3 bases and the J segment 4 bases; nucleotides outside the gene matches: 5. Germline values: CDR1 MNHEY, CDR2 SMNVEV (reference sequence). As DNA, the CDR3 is TGTGCCAGCAGTTTCGAAACTAGCGGTTACAATGAGCAGTTCTTC. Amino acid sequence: CASSFETSGYNEQFF.

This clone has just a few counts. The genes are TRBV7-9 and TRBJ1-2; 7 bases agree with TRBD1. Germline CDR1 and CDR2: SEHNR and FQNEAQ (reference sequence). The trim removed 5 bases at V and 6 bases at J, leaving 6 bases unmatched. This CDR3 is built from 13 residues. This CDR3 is CASSKTGPDGYTF. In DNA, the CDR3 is TGTGCCAGCAGCAAGACAGGGCCAGATGGCTACACCTTC.

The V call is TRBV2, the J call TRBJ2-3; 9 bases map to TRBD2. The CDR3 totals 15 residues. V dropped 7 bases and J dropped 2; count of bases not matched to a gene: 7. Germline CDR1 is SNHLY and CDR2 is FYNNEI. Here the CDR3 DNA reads TGTGCCAGCAAGGCTAGCGGGGCGACCACAGATACGCAGTATTTT. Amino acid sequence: CASKASGATTDTQYF.

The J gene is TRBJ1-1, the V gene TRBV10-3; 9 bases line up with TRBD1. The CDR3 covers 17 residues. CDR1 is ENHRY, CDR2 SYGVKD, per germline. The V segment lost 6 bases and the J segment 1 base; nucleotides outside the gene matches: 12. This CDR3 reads CAISDPDRGVPNTEAFF. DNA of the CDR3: TGTGCCATCAGCGACCCCGACAGGGGGGTCCCGAACACTGAAGCTTTCTTT.

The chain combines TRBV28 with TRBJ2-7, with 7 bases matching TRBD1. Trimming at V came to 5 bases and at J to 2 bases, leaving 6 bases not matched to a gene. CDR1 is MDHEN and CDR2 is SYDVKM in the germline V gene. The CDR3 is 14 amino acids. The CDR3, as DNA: TGTGCCAGCAGTCGCACGACAGGGACCTACGAGCAGTACTTC. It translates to CASSRTTGTYEQYF.

In DNA form, the CDR3 reads TGTGCCACCAGCAGGATGAACACTGAAGCTTTCTTT. This codes for CATSRMNTEAFF. The chain employs TRBV15 and TRBJ1-1; D gene unclear. Germline CDR1 reads LNHNV; CDR2 reads YYDKDF (reference sequence). The V gene lost 3 bases and the J gene lost 0 bases, with 2 bases spanning the gap. The length of the CDR3 is 12 residues.

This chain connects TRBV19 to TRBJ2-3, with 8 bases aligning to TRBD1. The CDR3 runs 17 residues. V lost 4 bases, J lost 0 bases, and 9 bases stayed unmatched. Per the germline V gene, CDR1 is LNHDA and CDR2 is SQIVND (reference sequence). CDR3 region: CASSTPATGASTDTQYF. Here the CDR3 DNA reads TGTGCCAGTAGTACCCCGGCGACAGGGGCAAGCACAGATACGCAGTATTTT.

CDR3 DNA: TGTGCCAGCAGTGGGCAAGACAGGGGCGGCTACACCTTC. Translation: CASSGQDRGGYTF. The rearrangement joins TRBV2 to TRBJ1-2, with 8 bases aligning to TRBD1. V was pared by 4 bases and J by 8 bases, with 6 bases of the junction left unmatched. This CDR3 region has 13 residues. Per germline, CDR1 SNHLY and CDR2 FYNNEI. The full variable domain, in which reference TRBV2 and TRBJ1-2 provide the parts outside the CDR3, is EPEVTQTPSHQVTQMGQEVILRCVPISNHLYFYWYRQILGQKVEFLVSFYNNEISEKSEIFDDQFSVERPDGSNFTLKIRSTKLEDSAMYFCASSGQDRGGYTFGSGTRLTVV.

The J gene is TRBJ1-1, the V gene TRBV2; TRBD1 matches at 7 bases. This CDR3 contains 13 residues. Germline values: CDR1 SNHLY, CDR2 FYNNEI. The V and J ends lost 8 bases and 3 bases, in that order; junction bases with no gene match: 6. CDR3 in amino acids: CASQDRSYTEAFF. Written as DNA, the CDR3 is TGTGCCAGCCAGGACAGGTCCTACACTGAAGCTTTCTTT.

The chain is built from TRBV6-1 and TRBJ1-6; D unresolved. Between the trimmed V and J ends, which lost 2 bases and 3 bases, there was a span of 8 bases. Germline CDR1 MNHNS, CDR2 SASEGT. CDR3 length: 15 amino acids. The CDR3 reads CASSEWVDYNSPLHF. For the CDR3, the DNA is TGTGCCAGCAGTGAATGGGTTGACTATAATTCACCCCTCCACTTT.

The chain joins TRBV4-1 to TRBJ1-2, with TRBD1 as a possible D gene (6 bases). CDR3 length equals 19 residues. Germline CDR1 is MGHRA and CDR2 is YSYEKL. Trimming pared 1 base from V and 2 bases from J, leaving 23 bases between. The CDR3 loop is CASSQAPGGDRLNNYGYTF. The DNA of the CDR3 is TGCGCCAGCAGCCAAGCCCCCGGGGGTGACAGGCTGAACAACTATGGCTACACCTTC.

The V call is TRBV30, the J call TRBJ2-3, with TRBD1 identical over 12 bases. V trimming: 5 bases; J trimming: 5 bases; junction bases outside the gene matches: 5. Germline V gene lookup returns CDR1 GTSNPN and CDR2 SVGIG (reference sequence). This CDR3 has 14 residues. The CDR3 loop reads CAWSGTGGLDTQYF. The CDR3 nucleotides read TGTGCCTGGTCCGGGACAGGGGGCTTAGATACGCAGTATTTT.

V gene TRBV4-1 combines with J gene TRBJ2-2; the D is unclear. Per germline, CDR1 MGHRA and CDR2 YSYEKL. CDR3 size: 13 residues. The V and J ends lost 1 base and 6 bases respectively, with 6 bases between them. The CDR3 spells CASSQVYSGELFF. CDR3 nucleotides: TGCGCCAGCAGCCAAGTTTATTCCGGGGAGCTGTTTTTT.

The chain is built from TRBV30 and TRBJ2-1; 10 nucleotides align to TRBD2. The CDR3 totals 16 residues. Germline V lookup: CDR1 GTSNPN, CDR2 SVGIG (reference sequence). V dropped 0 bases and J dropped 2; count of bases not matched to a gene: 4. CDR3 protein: CAWSVELAGTYNEQFF. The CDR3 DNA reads TGTGCCTGGAGTGTAGAACTAGCGGGAACCTACAATGAGCAGTTCTTC.

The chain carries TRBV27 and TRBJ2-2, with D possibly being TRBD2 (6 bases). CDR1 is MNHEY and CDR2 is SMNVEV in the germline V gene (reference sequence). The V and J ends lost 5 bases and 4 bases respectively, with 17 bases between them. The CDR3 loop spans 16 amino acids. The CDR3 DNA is TGTGCCAGCAGTCCGTCAACGGGGGACCTCACCGGGGAGCTGTTTTTT. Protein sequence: CASSPSTGDLTGELFF.

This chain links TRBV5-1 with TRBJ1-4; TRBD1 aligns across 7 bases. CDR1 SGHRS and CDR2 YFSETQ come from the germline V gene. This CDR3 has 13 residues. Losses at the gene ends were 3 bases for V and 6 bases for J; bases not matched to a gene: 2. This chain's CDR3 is CASSYGQDEKLFF. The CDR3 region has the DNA TGCGCCAGCAGCTATGGACAGGATGAAAAACTGTTTTTT.

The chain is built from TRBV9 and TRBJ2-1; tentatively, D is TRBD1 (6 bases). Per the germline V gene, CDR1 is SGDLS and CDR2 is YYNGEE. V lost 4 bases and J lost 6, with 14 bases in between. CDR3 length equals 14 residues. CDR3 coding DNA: TGTGCCAGCAGCACTGAGACAGGAACCAATGAGCAGTTCTTC. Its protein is CASSTETGTNEQFF.

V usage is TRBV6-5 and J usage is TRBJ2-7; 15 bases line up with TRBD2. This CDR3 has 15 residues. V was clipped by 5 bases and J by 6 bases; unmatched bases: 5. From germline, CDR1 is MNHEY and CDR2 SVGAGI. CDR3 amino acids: CASSPGLAGGGEQYF. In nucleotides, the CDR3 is TGTGCCAGCAGTCCTGGACTAGCGGGAGGGGGCGAGCAGTACTTC.

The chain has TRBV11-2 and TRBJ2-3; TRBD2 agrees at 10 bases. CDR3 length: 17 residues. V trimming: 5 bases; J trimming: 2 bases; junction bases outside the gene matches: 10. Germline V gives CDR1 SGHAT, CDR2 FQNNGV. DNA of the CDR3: TGTGCCAGCAGCGGCGAGCTAGCGGGGGCCCTCACAGATACGCAGTATTTT. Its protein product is CASSGELAGALTDTQYF.

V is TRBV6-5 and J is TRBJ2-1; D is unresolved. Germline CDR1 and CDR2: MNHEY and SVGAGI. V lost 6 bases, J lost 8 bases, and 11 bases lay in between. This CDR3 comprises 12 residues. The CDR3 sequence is CASSYNIHEQFF. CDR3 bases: TGTGCCAGCAGCTACAACATTCATGAGCAGTTCTTC.

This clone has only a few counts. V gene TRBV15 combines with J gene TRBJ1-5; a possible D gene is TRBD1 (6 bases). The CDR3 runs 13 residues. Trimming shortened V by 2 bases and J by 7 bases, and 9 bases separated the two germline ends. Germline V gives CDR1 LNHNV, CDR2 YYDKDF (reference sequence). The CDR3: CATSRFRGQPQHF. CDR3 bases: TGTGCCACCAGCAGATTCAGGGGCCAGCCCCAGCATTTT. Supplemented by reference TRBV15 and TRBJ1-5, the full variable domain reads DAMVIQNPRYQVTQFGKPVTLSCSQTLNHNVMYWYQQKSSQAPKLLFHYYDKDFNNEADTPDNFQSRRPNTSFCFLDIRSPGLGDTAMYLCATSRFRGQPQHFGDGTRLSIL.

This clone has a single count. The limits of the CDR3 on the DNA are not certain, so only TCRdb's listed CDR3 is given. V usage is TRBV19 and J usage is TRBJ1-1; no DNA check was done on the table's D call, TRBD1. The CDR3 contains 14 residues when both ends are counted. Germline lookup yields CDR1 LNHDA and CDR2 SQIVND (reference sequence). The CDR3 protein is CASSILAVNTEAFF.

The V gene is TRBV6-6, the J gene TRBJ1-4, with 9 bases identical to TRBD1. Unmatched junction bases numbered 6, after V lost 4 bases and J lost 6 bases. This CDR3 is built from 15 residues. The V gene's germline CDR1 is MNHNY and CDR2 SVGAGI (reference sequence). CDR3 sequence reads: CASSLRTGAYEKLFF. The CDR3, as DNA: TGTGCCAGCAGTTTACGGACAGGGGCGTATGAAAAACTGTTTTTT.

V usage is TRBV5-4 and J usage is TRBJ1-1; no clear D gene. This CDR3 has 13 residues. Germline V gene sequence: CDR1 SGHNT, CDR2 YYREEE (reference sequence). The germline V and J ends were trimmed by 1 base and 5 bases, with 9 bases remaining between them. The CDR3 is CASSLTESTEAFF. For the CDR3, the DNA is TGTGCCAGCAGCTTGACAGAGTCTACTGAAGCTTTCTTT.

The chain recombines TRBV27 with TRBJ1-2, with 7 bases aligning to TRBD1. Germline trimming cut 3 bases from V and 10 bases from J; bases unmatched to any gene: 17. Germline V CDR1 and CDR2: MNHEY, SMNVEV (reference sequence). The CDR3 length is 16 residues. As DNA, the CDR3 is TGTGCCAGCAGTTTGGCTTGGACAGGACCTGGGGATGACTACACCTTC. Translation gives CASSLAWTGPGDDYTF.